This paragraph covers one T cell receptor (beta chain) sequence. The read terminates 3 residues ahead of where the CDR3 ends, so the germline J gene completes it. The CDR3 has 17 amino acids. CDR1 is SGHTA, CDR2 FQGTGA, per germline. Libraries were prepared by immunoSEQ multiplex PCR; TCRdb keeps only in-frame clonotypes and omits some of them. The sample data list 15,000 to 20,000 clones. These data originate in a study of T cells in women clearing cervical HPV infection. The V and J genes are TRBV7-3 and TRBJ1-2; a weak D match, TRBD1 (5 bases). Sequencing input: blood buffy coat. This receptor was taken from a woman aged 18 to 75 with a cervical HPV16 infection that either progressed to CIN3+ or cleared (not recorded which). CDR3 amino acids: CASSLGTSGVSTDTYTF. The covered CDR3 bases are TGTGCCAGCAGCTTAGGGACTAGCGGGGTTAGCACAGATACC.